This T cell receptor beta chain appears in the sequencing data of a study of Graves' ophthalmopathy and Graves' hyperthyroidism. This clonotype showed up many times. The germline V and J ends were trimmed by 3 bases and 7 bases, with 9 bases remaining between them. The CDR3 length is 11 residues. Germline V CDR1 and CDR2: DFQATT, SNEGSKA (reference sequence). The TCR beta CDR3 regions underwent amplification from RNA transcripts. The authors performed first-round RT-PCR with HTBI primers and then a second-round multiplex PCR. One entry per CDR3 protein results from TCRdb running MiXCR on the multiplex PCR reads. Here the sample spans 500,000 to 700,000 distinct CDR3 sequences, about 20% being singletons.

This TCR was recovered from a young woman with stable Graves' hyperthyroidism. Some clones in this sample may be carry-over from other donors' samples. Sequenced input: peripheral blood. The V call is TRBV20-1, the J call TRBJ1-1; D ambiguous. The CDR3 here is CSASGGREAFF. The DNA for the CDR3 is TGCAGTGCTAGTGGCGGGCGTGAAGCTTTCTTT.